These T cell receptor beta chains were read from a single sample in a study of response to subunit inactivated influenza vaccine. A single record per CDR3 protein comes from TCRdb applying MiXCR to the RT-PCR reads. The top ten hold 10% of the sample, which has over 750,000 distinct CDR3 sequences, around 20% seen once. The sequencing used PBMCs from blood, collected 5 days after vaccination. The receptors originated from a man aged 45-65 years who received an inactivated influenza vaccine. Each CDR3 is given with its conserved first and last residue. A D gene is named only where the DNA matches it firmly. The size of a clone is reported for some rows only, either as once, few or many, or as a class for expanded clones.

D gene	V gene	clone size	J gene	CDR3 protein	CDR3 DNA
.	TRBV15	.	TRBJ1-3	CATSGGVSGNTIYF	TGTGCCACTTCGGGGGGTGTCTCTGGAAACACCATATATTTT
TRBD1	TRBV5-1	.	TRBJ2-3	CASSTGQFTDTQYF	TGCGCCAGCAGCACGGGACAGTTCACAGATACGCAGTATTTT
TRBD1	TRBV7-2	few	TRBJ2-5	CASSLAPGRGLETQYF	TGTGCCAGCAGCTTAGCTCCGGGCAGGGGGCTAGAGACCCAGTACTTC
.	TRBV4-3	few	TRBJ1-2	CASSQRLRRGYGYTF	TGCGCCAGCAGCCAACGCCTTAGGAGAGGGTATGGCTACACCTTC
.	TRBV5-1	.	TRBJ2-7	CASSLRSAGDEQYF	TGCGCCAGCAGCTTGAGGTCGGCTGGGGACGAGCAGTACTTC
TRBD1	TRBV12-3/TRBV12-4	few	TRBJ1-5	CASSPTGKQPQHF	TGTGCCAGCAGCCCGACAGGGAAACAGCCCCAGCATTTT
.	TRBV20-1	few	TRBJ2-7	CSFPKGSSEQYF	TGCAGTTTCCCCAAGGGGTCGTCCGAGCAGTACTTC
.	TRBV30	.	TRBJ2-7	CAWSVLRAYEQYF	TGTGCCTGGAGTGTACTGAGGGCCTACGAGCAGTACTTC
.	TRBV9	few	TRBJ2-7	CASSVAAVRDYEQYF	TGTGCCAGCAGCGTAGCTGCAGTAAGGGACTACGAGCAGTACTTC
.	TRBV25-1	.	TRBJ2-7	CASSAPGVTYEQYF	TGTGCCAGCAGTGCGCCGGGGGTTACCTACGAGCAGTACTTC
.	TRBV7-9	.	TRBJ2-3	CASSLVWQGTDTQYF	TGTGCCAGCAGCTTAGTTTGGCAGGGGACAGATACGCAGTATTTT
TRBD2	TRBV10-1	.	TRBJ2-5	CASSEGLAEETQYF	TGCGCCAGCAGTGAGGGACTAGCCGAAGAGACCCAGTACTTC
.	TRBV9	.	TRBJ2-5	CASSVGSGTWETQYF	TGTGCCAGCAGCGTAGGCTCAGGGACATGGGAGACCCAGTACTTC
TRBD1	TRBV6-2/TRBV6-3	.	TRBJ2-1	CASSYSESGQFRNEQFF	TGTGCCAGCAGTTATTCGGAATCGGGACAGTTCAGGAATGAGCAGTTCTTC
.	TRBV2	many	TRBJ2-5	CASSAVQGTQYF	TGTGCCAGCAGCGCAGTACAGGGGACCCAGTACTTC
TRBD1	TRBV10-3	few	TRBJ1-4	CAISWDRGEKLFF	TGTGCCATCAGTTGGGACAGAGGTGAAAAACTGTTTTTT
.	TRBV7-2	few	TRBJ1-2	CASSLAIRVYYGYTF	TGTGCCAGCAGCTTAGCGATCCGGGTTTACTATGGCTACACCTTC
TRBD2	TRBV9	.	TRBJ2-5	CASSGAGGAETQYF	TGTGCCAGCAGCGGAGCGGGAGGGGCAGAGACCCAGTACTTC
.	TRBV30	few	TRBJ2-3	CAQNGQGGGTQYF	TGTGCCCAAAACGGACAGGGCGGGGGTACGCAGTATTTT
.	TRBV20-1	.	TRBJ2-1	CSARDPVYPYNEQFF	TGCAGTGCTAGAGATCCAGTATACCCCTACAATGAGCAGTTCTTC
TRBD2	TRBV9	few	TRBJ2-1	CASTSRASGEQFF	TGTGCCAGCACCTCAAGGGCTAGCGGTGAGCAGTTCTTC